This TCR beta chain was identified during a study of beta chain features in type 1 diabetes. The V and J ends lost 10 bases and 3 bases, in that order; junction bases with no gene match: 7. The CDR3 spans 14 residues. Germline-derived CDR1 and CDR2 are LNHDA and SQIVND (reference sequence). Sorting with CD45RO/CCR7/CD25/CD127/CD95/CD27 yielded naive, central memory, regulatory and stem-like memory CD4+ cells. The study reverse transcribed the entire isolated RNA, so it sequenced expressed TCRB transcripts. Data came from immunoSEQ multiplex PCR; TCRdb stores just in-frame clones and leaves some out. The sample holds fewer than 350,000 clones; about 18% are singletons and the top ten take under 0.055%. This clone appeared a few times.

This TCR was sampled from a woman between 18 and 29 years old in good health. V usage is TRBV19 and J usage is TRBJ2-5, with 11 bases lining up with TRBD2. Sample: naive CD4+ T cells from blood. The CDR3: CATAQGLAEETQYF. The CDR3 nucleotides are TGTGCCACCGCCCAGGGACTAGCGGAAGAGACCCAGTACTTC.